The present entry profiles one T cell receptor beta chain with its context. Its cognate antigen is unknown. Some clones are missing from TCRdb's copy, which holds only in-frame ones; the method was immunoSEQ multiplex PCR. Here the sample spans about 29,000 clones, about 80% being singletons. This specimen belongs to a study of T cell clonotyping in hematopoietic cell transplantation. Overall study: Pretransplant recipient samples were taken after cytoreduction. The study's findings and limits: Pathologically expanded recipient clonotypes increased progressively from day 30 to day 180 as diversity fell. At the given depth, recipient repertoires were over 97% de novo clonotypes.

With 1 base removed from V and 1 base from J, the gap between germline ends came to 5 bases. Germline V lookup: CDR1 MNHNS, CDR2 SASEGT. The length of the CDR3 is 15 residues. Indicated time point: recipient sample about 28 days before transplant, after cytoreduction. Blood collection times were about day -28 and days 30, 100, 180 posttransplant. The material sequenced was peripheral blood mononuclear cells, taken before stem cell transplant. The source of this sequence is a woman in her 30s with chronic myeloid leukemia. Some clones in this sample may be carry-over from other donors' samples. V usage is TRBV6-1 and J usage is TRBJ2-6; D remains ambiguous. CDR3 coding DNA: TGTGCCAGCAGTGAAGGTCAATCTGGGGCCAACGTCCTGACTTTC. Its translation is CASSEGQSGANVLTF.